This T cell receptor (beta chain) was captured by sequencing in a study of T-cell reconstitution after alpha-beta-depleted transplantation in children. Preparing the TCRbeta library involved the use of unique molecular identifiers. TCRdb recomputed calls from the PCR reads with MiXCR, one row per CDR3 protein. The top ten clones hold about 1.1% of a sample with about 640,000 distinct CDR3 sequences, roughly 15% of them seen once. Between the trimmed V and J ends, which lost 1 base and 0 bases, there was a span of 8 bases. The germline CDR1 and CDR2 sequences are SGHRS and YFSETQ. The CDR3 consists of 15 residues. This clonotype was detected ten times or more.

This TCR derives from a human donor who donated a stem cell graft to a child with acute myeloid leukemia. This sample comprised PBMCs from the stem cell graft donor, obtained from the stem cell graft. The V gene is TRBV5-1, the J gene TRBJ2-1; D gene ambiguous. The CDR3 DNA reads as TGCGCCAGCAGCTTGAGTCTGAGCTCCTACAATGAGCAGTTCTTC. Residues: CASSLSLSSYNEQFF.